This TCR beta chain was retrieved from a study of CD8 T cells in ankylosing spondylitis. This clonotype was seen more than once but under ten times. The CDR3 loop spans 14 amino acids. The V and J ends lost 7 bases and 2 bases, in that order; junction bases with no gene match: 8. CDR1 SQVTM and CDR2 ANQGSEA come from the germline V gene. 5'-RACE, quantitative and with molecular barcodes, yielded the TCR beta libraries. One entry per CDR3 protein results from TCRdb running MiXCR on the 5' RACE reads. The repertoire holds over 110,000 distinct CDR3 sequences, 6.5% to 8.5% seen once, with roughly 7.2% in the top ten.

Specimen: synovial fluid, either unsorted or a sorted T cell fraction (not recorded which). The V gene is TRBV29-1, the J gene TRBJ2-3, with 8 positions matching TRBD1. The clonotype was recovered from a male donor with ankylosing spondylitis. The CDR3 DNA follows: TGCAGCGCGGAAGGGACAGGATTCACAGATACGCAGTATTTT. As protein: CSAEGTGFTDTQYF.